Listed below are T cell receptor beta chains from one sample, sequenced in a study of blood T cell repertoires in COVID-19. Sequencing used immunoSEQ multiplex PCR; TCRdb keeps in-frame clones, though not all of them. The repertoire holds 55,000 to 70,000 clones, over 70% seen once, with roughly 3.2% in the top ten. The sequenced material came from peripheral blood. Receptors were obtained from a man aged 60-69 years with acute or convalescent COVID-19. Each CDR3 is given with its conserved first and last residue. The D gene is left open where the match is weak. Rows may omit the clone size; those that give it use once, few, many or a size class.

TRBJ1-1	-	-	TRBV30	TGTGCCTGGAGGGTCGGACAGACGGCAGATGAAGCTTTCTTT	CAWRVGQTADEAFF
TRBJ1-2	-	-	TRBV4-1	TGCGCCAGCAGCCATGTGGTCCAGGGTCCGGATGGCTACACCTTC	CASSHVVQGPDGYTF
TRBJ1-4	few	TRBD1	TRBV2	TGTGCCAGCAGAGGACGACAGGGGGATCGGAATGAAAAACTGTTTTTT	CASRGRQGDRNEKLFF
TRBJ2-2	few	-	TRBV5-6	TGTGCCAGCAGCTTGTGGTGGGTAGGGGATCGTACCGGGGAGCTGTTTTTT	CASSLWWVGDRTGELFF
TRBJ1-1	-	-	TRBV2	TGTGCCAGCAGTCGGACGGAGGTAGCTGAAGCTTTCTTT	CASSRTEVAEAFF
TRBJ2-1	-	TRBD2	TRBV28	TGTGCCAGCAGTCCCTTATGGACTAGCTGGGGTCGGTTCTTC	CASSPLWTSWGRFF
TRBJ1-4	-	TRBD1	TRBV9	TGTGCCAGCAGCCGGGACAGCCAGAATGAAAAACTGTTTTTT	CASSRDSQNEKLFF
TRBJ1-5	-	-	TRBV27	TGTGCCAGCATGCCCGTGGGAGGGGAGTCTAGCAATCAGCCCCAGCATTTT	CASMPVGGESSNQPQHF
TRBJ1-2	-	-	TRBV6-4	TGTGCCAGCAGTGACTCATTCCCGGCGGATTTCTATGGCTACACCTTC	CASSDSFPADFYGYTF
TRBJ1-5	-	TRBD1	TRBV24-1	TGTGCCACCAGTGGGGGGGACAGGGGGTTCAATCAGCCCCAGCATTTT	CATSGGDRGFNQPQHF
TRBJ1-2	-	-	TRBV25-1	TGTGCCAGCAGTGAATCGCGGCAGACTTATGGCTACACCTTC	CASSESRQTYGYTF
TRBJ2-3	-	TRBD1	TRBV5-4	TGTGCCAGCAGCTGGACAGGGGCGGATACGCAGTATTTT	CASSWTGADTQYF
TRBJ1-1	-	-	TRBV5-1	TGCGCCAGCACCTGGGAGGACACTGAAGCTTTCTTT	CASTWEDTEAFF
TRBJ2-3	-	TRBD2	TRBV20-1	TGCAGTGCTAGTGGGGGGGCGACTAGCGGGGTACTTGGAGATACGCAGTATTTT	CSASGGATSGVLGDTQYF
TRBJ1-1	-	-	TRBV13	TGTGCCAGCAGCTTATATACGGGAACGACTGAAGCTTTCTTT	CASSLYTGTTEAFF
TRBJ1-5	-	TRBD1	TRBV12-5	TGTGCTAGTGGTTTGGTATTAGGCTGGGACAGTGGGGGGTATAGCAATCAGCCCCAGCATTTT	CASGLVLGWDSGGYSNQPQHF
TRBJ1-1	-	-	TRBV7-9	TGTGCCAGCAGCTCCCAGGGAGGCACTGAAGCTTTCTTT	CASSSQGGTEAFF
TRBJ1-1	-	-	TRBV7-9	TGTGCCAGCAGCCCCTACGGGGGTAACACTGAAGCTTTCTTT	CASSPYGGNTEAFF
TRBJ2-3	-	-	TRBV7-9	TGTGCCAGCAGCTCCCCGGGACAACCCAAGCATACGCAGTATTTT	CASSSPGQPKHTQYF
TRBJ2-1	-	-	TRBV5-6	TGTGCCAGCGAGGAGAATGGCTACAATGAGCAGTTCTTC	CASEENGYNEQFF
TRBJ1-5	once	-	TRBV4-2	TGTGCCAGCAGCCAAGATGGCGGGAATCAGCCCCAGCATTTT	CASSQDGGNQPQHF
TRBJ2-2	-	-	TRBV6-4	TGTGCCAGCAGTGAAGGGGGAATTGGCACCGGGGAGCTGTTTTTT	CASSEGGIGTGELFF
TRBJ2-2	-	TRBD1	TRBV24-1	TGTGCCACCGGGTGGACAGGGCCCGGGGAGCTGTTTTTT	CATGWTGPGELFF
TRBJ1-5	-	-	TRBV21-1	TGTGCCAGCAGCGACCATAGGACAGCAGATCAGCCCCAGCATTTT	CASSDHRTADQPQHF
TRBJ2-7	-	TRBD1	TRBV5-8	TGTGCCAGCAGCTTGGGGGACAGTACCTACGAGCAGTACTTC	CASSLGDSTYEQYF
TRBJ2-6	-	TRBD1	TRBV7-8	TGTGCCAGCCGAAAAAGACAGGGCTCTGGGGCCAACGTCCTGACTTTC	CASRKRQGSGANVLTF
TRBJ1-2	-	-	TRBV13	TGTGCCAGCAGCTCCTCGGGTGGCGACTATGGCTACACCTTC	CASSSSGGDYGYTF
TRBJ2-2	-	-	TRBV2	TGTGCCAGCAGCGTAACCGGGGAGCTGTTTTTT	CASSVTGELFF
TRBJ1-6	-	-	TRBV27	TGTGCCAGCAGTTTATCGAGTCAGGGGCGCTCCGTGGGTAATTCACCCCTCCACTTT	CASSLSSQGRSVGNSPLHF
TRBJ2-3	-	-	TRBV24-1	TGTGCCACCAGCCCCCGGGACACAAGCACAGATACGCAGTATTTT	CATSPRDTSTDTQYF
TRBJ1-6	-	TRBD1	TRBV6-5	TGTGCCAGCAACAGGGGCGAAAATTCACCCCTCCACTTT	CASNRGENSPLHF
TRBJ2-5	few	TRBD1	TRBV19	TGTGCCAGTAGTTGGGACAGGGTACAAGAGACCCAGTACTTC	CASSWDRVQETQYF
TRBJ1-2	-	-	TRBV30	TGTGCCTGGAGTGTACGATGGGGGGAAGGTGGCTACACCTTC	CAWSVRWGEGGYTF
TRBJ1-4	-	-	TRBV14	TGTGCCAGCAGCTTAGGAGACGAAAAACTGTTTTTT	CASSLGDEKLFF
TRBJ2-7	-	TRBD1	TRBV23-1	TGCGCCAGGCCTTCAGGGGGCGCGTCCTACGAGCAGTACTTC	CARPSGGASYEQYF
TRBJ2-1	few	TRBD2	TRBV29-1	TGCAGCGTTGAAGGGTCTAGCGGGGTTACCTACAATGAGCAGTTCTTC	CSVEGSSGVTYNEQFF
TRBJ1-3	-	TRBD1	TRBV7-6	TGTGCCAGCAGCAGGGACAGCCGCGAACCCCTCTCTGGAAACACCATATATTTT	CASSRDSREPLSGNTIYF
TRBJ1-4	-	TRBD1	TRBV5-1	TGCGCCAGCAGCAGGGGGCGTAATGAAAAACTGTTTTTT	CASSRGRNEKLFF